This T cell receptor beta chain is drawn from a study of T cells in Graves' hyperthyroidism and ophthalmopathy. Findings and caveats of the study: Expanded thyroid clonotypes (above 0.001) were mostly also found in blood.

As for this clonotype: Antigen specificity is unknown.

Amplification targeted TCR beta CDR3 regions from RNA transcripts. HTBI primers were employed in a first-round RT-PCR of the TCR CDR3. TCRdb called the multiplex PCR reads again in MiXCR, with one record for every CDR3 protein. The sample shows just over 550,000 distinct CDR3 sequences, around 46% of them seen only once. In germline, CDR1 is SGHRS, CDR2 YFSETQ. CDR3 length equals 14 residues. Trimming shortened V by 4 bases and J by 4 bases, and 11 bases separated the two germline ends. Calling Graves' hyperthyroidism stable meant ophthalmopathy did not progress within 18 months. Lactation, pregnancy, other autoimmune disease or uncontrolled infection excluded patients.

The receptor was derived from a woman younger than 30 with Graves' hyperthyroidism. Sequenced material: peripheral blood or thyroid tissue (not recorded which). The V call is TRBV5-1, the J call TRBJ2-2; no clear D gene. The CDR3 spells CASSPGRSTGELFF. CDR3 sequence (DNA): TGCGCCAGCAGCCCGGGTCGGAGCACCGGGGAGCTGTTTTTT. Full variable domain (remainder filled in from reference TRBV5-1 and TRBJ2-2): KAGVTQTPRYLIKTRGQQVTLSCSPISGHRSVSWYQQTPGQGLQFLFEYFSETQRNKGNFPGRFSGRQFSNSRSEMNVSTLELGDSALYLCASSPGRSTGELFFGEGSRLTVL.